The 23 T cell receptor beta chains presented below share a single source sample, sequenced in a study of blood T cell repertoires in COVID-19. This table comes from immunoSEQ multiplex PCR, and its TCRdb copy is limited to in-frame clones, with some not included. This table has under 500,000 clones, 80% to 90% appearing once. Specimen: PBMCs or T cells enriched from blood (not recorded which). Source of these receptors: a man aged 25 to 45 who had recovered from COVID-19.

The count of this clone is one. The rearrangement joins TRBV11-2 to TRBJ1-1; D may be TRBD1 (6 bases). The CDR3 covers 15 residues. Germline V gene data show CDR1 as SGHAT and CDR2 as FQNNGV. Trimming pared 7 bases from V and 4 bases from J, leaving 19 bases between. CDR3 amino acids: CASTPVGGAGTEAFF. CDR3 coding DNA: TGTGCCAGCACCCCTGTGGGGGGGGCAGGCACTGAAGCTTTCTTT.

The chain employs TRBV28 and TRBJ1-5; the match to TRBD1 covers 9 bases. With V trimmed by 6 bases and J by 2 bases, 5 bases remained unmatched. The CDR3 is 15 residues long. Per the germline V gene, CDR1 is MDHEN and CDR2 is SYDVKM. The chain's CDR3 is CASSWDRVGNQPQHF. CDR3 nucleotide sequence: TGTGCCAGCAGCTGGGACAGGGTTGGCAATCAGCCCCAGCATTTT.

In DNA, the CDR3 is TGTGCCATCAGTGTTAGTGGACAGGGTGTCGGCTACACCTTC. Amino acids: CAISVSGQGVGYTF. The chain is built from TRBV10-3 and TRBJ1-2, with 8 bases that match TRBD1. Germline V CDR1 and CDR2: ENHRY, SYGVKD. Trimming at V came to 4 bases and at J to 8 bases, leaving 9 bases not matched to a gene. This CDR3 has 14 amino acids.

The rearrangement links TRBV3-1 (or the pseudogene TRBV3-2) to TRBJ1-3, with a weak D call TRBD1 (6 bases). This CDR3 contains 17 residues. Trimming pared 3 bases from V and 2 bases from J, leaving 17 bases between. Germline V gives CDR1 LGHDT, CDR2 YNNKEL (reference sequence). The CDR3 nucleotides read TGTGCCAGCAGCCACCTAAGGGGGGGATCGGCTGGAAACACCATATATTTT. Encoded protein: CASSHLRGGSAGNTIYF.

This clone was seen more than once but under ten times. This chain links TRBV6-5 with TRBJ1-1; 7 bases fit TRBD1. J gave up 2 bases and V 6 bases, and 6 bases lay outside the gene matches. Germline-derived CDR1 and CDR2 are MNHEY and SVGAGI. This CDR3 has 14 residues. The CDR3 sequence: CASSRRGGNTEAFF. The CDR3 nucleotides are TGTGCCAGCAGCCGGAGAGGGGGCAACACTGAAGCTTTCTTT.

This chain uses TRBV12-3 or TRBV12-4 with TRBJ1-5; D is undetermined. The CDR3 is made up of 13 amino acids. Trimming stripped 6 bases from V and 7 bases from J, with 13 bases between. The CDR3 DNA is TGTGCCAGCAGCCCCGGAGGGCGCCAGCCCCAGCATTTT. This gives the protein CASSPGGRQPQHF.

The CDR3 protein is CASQRSNEKLFF. CDR3 coding DNA: TGTGCCAGCCAGCGGAGTAATGAAAAACTGTTTTTT. The chain combines TRBV28 with TRBJ1-4; D not resolved. The V and J ends lost 8 bases and 4 bases respectively, with 8 bases between them. Germline V gives CDR1 MDHEN, CDR2 SYDVKM. This CDR3 has 12 residues. The full variable domain, completed using reference TRBV28 and TRBJ1-4, is DVKVTQSSRYLVKRTGEKVFLECVQDMDHENMFWYRQDPGLGLRLIYFSYDVKMKEKGDIPEGYSVSREKKERFSLILESASTNQTSMYLCASQRSNEKLFFGSGTQLSVL.

The J gene is TRBJ2-1, the V gene TRBV11-2, with 13 nucleotides matching TRBD2. The germline V gene encodes CDR1 SGHAT and CDR2 FQNNGV. V was clipped by 3 bases and J by 9 bases; unmatched bases: 8. The CDR3 covers 16 residues. CDR3 DNA: TGTGCCAGCAGCTTCACCCGGACTAGCGGGAGAAGTGAGCAGTTCTTC. It is translated as CASSFTRTSGRSEQFF.

V usage is TRBV5-4 and J usage is TRBJ2-1, with 15 bases fitting TRBD2. V dropped 4 bases and J dropped 6; count of bases not matched to a gene: 8. CDR3 length: 17 residues. From germline, CDR1 is SGHNT and CDR2 YYREEE (reference sequence). CDR3 sequence (DNA): TGTGCCAGCAGCCAGTGGGGGACTAGCGGGAGGTTCAATGAGCAGTTCTTC. Translated, it gives CASSQWGTSGRFNEQFF.

The chain has TRBV11-2 and TRBJ2-1; possibly TRBD1 for D (6 bases). Germline lookup yields CDR1 SGHAT and CDR2 FQNNGV. This CDR3 has 14 amino acids. The V end lost 7 bases, the J end lost 10 bases, and 20 bases lay between the germline ends. CDR3 protein: CASNRGGQDLEQFF. CDR3 coding DNA: TGTGCCAGCAATCGTGGGGGCCAAGACCTAGAGCAGTTCTTC.

V usage is TRBV30 and J usage is TRBJ1-5, with D tentatively TRBD1 (6 bases). This CDR3 is 14 amino acids long. V shed 6 bases and J shed 7 bases, with 19 bases lying between them. Per the germline V gene, CDR1 is GTSNPN and CDR2 is SVGIG (reference sequence). This CDR3 reads CACAGQSGGQPQHF. In nucleotides, the CDR3 is TGTGCCTGTGCTGGACAGTCGGGAGGACAGCCCCAGCATTTT.

The chain uses TRBV11-2 and TRBJ1-4, with TRBD1 identical over 9 bases. V lost 3 bases and J lost 6; bases outside the gene matches: 8. Germline CDR1 and CDR2: SGHAT and FQNNGV. The CDR3 is 16 residues long. CDR3 protein: CASSFAQRDRDEKLFF. CDR3 DNA: TGTGCCAGCAGCTTTGCCCAGAGGGACAGGGATGAAAAACTGTTTTTT.

This clone was picked up one time. The V and J genes are TRBV30 and TRBJ1-2, with TRBD1 identical over 8 bases. V lost 3 bases and J lost 8; bases outside the gene matches: 17. The CDR3 runs 16 residues. Germline-derived CDR1 and CDR2 are GTSNPN and SVGIG (reference sequence). CDR3 nucleotide sequence: TGTGCCTGGAGACCCCCCCTCCCGGACAGGGCGGAGGGCTACACCTTC. It yields the protein CAWRPPLPDRAEGYTF. The full variable domain, with the rest looked up from reference TRBV30 and TRBJ1-2, is SQTIHQWPATLVQPVGSPLSLECTVEGTSNPNLYWYRQAAGRGLQLLFYSVGIGQISSEVPQNLSASRPQDRQFILSSKKLLLSDSGFYLCAWRPPLPDRAEGYTFGSGTRLTVV.

J is TRBJ2-1 and V is TRBV28; D uncertain. Germline V gives CDR1 MDHEN, CDR2 SYDVKM. The CDR3 consists of 11 residues. V was pared by 6 bases and J by 5 bases, with 5 bases between. CDR3 loop: CASRTHNEQFF. The CDR3 nucleotides are TGTGCCAGCAGAACACACAATGAGCAGTTCTTC.

This chain uses TRBV25-1 with TRBJ2-2; 9 nucleotides agree with TRBD2. The CDR3 is made up of 17 amino acids. The junction had 10 bases not matched to a gene; V was cut back by 4 bases and J by 4 bases. Germline values: CDR1 MGHDK, CDR2 SYGVNS. The CDR3 DNA sequence: TGTGCCAGCAGTGTATCAGGCGGGAGGGCCGGCACCGGGGAGCTGTTTTTT. Translating it yields CASSVSGGRAGTGELFF.

The chain carries TRBV27 and TRBJ1-5; 8 bases fit TRBD1. In germline, CDR1 is MNHEY, CDR2 SMNVEV (reference sequence). V shed 1 base and J 1 base; nucleotides not matched to a gene: 3. This CDR3 is 16 amino acids long. The CDR3 protein is CASSLYTGGSNQPQHF. CDR3 DNA: TGTGCCAGCAGTTTATATACAGGGGGAAGCAATCAGCCCCAGCATTTT.

This clone was seen only once. V is TRBV18 and J is TRBJ1-2; tentative D call: TRBD1 (6 bases). V lost 4 bases, J lost 8 bases, and 14 bases lay in between. There are 13 residues in the CDR3. CDR1 is KGHSH, CDR2 LQKENI, per germline. CDR3 sequence (DNA): TGTGCCAGCTCACATACAGGGAGTAGGGGCTACACCTTC. It is translated as CASSHTGSRGYTF.

This chain uses TRBV28 with TRBJ2-7; D remains ambiguous. The CDR3 extends over 14 amino acids. With 7 bases removed from V and 4 bases from J, the gap between germline ends came to 17 bases. Germline CDR1 reads MDHEN; CDR2 reads SYDVKM. The CDR3 protein is CASTPSGLTYEQYF. The CDR3 coding sequence is TGTGCCAGCACCCCAAGTGGTCTAACTTACGAGCAGTACTTC.

V gene TRBV7-2 combines with J gene TRBJ1-1, with D possibly TRBD1 on 5 matching bases. Deletions cut 7 bases from V and 1 base from J, with 16 bases between. The length of the CDR3 is 15 residues. From germline, CDR1 is SGHTA and CDR2 FQGNSA. CDR3 DNA: TGTGCCAGCAACTTTGTGGCGACAGAGAACACTGAAGCTTTCTTT. The encoded protein is CASNFVATENTEAFF.

This chain connects TRBV19 to TRBJ1-1, with D unresolved. The V end was cut by 4 bases, the J end by 1 base, with 7 bases between. CDR1 is LNHDA and CDR2 is SQIVND in the germline V gene (reference sequence). The length of the CDR3 is 13 residues. The CDR3 region is CASSTGQNTEAFF. CDR3 DNA: TGTGCCAGTAGTACTGGGCAGAACACTGAAGCTTTCTTT.

This chain connects TRBV29-1 to TRBJ1-2; unclear D gene. The CDR3 loop spans 12 amino acids. CDR1 is SQVTM and CDR2 is ANQGSEA in the germline V gene. Trimming took 4 bases from V and 1 from J, leaving 7 bases between them. The CDR3 region is CSVGRFNYGYTF. DNA of the CDR3: TGCAGCGTTGGGAGGTTTAACTATGGCTACACCTTC.

In this sample, this clone turned up a few times. The chain combines TRBV18 with TRBJ2-5, with 9 positions matching TRBD1. This CDR3 has 14 residues. V trimming: 6 bases; J trimming: 5 bases; junction bases outside the gene matches: 7. CDR1 and CDR2 (germline): KGHSH, LQKENI. The CDR3 DNA is TGTGCCAGCTCCCCGGGACAGGGCATCGAGACCCAGTACTTC. Encoded protein: CASSPGQGIETQYF.

This chain links TRBV4-1 with TRBJ2-3; a possible D gene is TRBD1 (6 bases). V was pared by 0 bases and J by 2 bases, with 15 bases between. Germline V CDR1 and CDR2: MGHRA, YSYEKL. This CDR3 is built from 17 residues. The CDR3 bases are TGCGCCAGCAGCCAAGACCGACAGGCTCTGAACACAGATACGCAGTATTTT. It is translated as CASSQDRQALNTDTQYF.